This T cell receptor beta chain comes out of a study of blood T cells in healthy people across ages (dated by TCRdb to between 2014 and 2017). About the study as a whole: In model experiments, template switching captured about one uniquely barcoded TCR beta cDNA molecule for every two T cells. To avoid experimental bias, donors of different ages were randomly spread across the sequencing lanes. Age-related changes in TCR beta repertoire diversity were measured in the study by deep sequencing normalized with unique cDNA molecular identifiers. Two additional independent replicas of 1 million unique cDNA reads from the same blood draw were analyzed for two donors (one aged 18 to 30 and one aged 80 or older). The donors were split into four age groups: young (average 16 years), middle-aged (39), aged (62) and long-lived (roughly 86). Study-wide conclusions, independent of this receptor: There was a strong correlation between observed TCR beta diversity and the percentage of naive T cells measured by flow cytometry. Estimates of total diversity from one million sequenced T cells were regarded as lower bounds and underestimates. The long-lived group showed more naive CD4+ T cells, fewer expanded clones and increased TCR diversity than the aged group, suggesting age selection. Observed TCR beta diversity per million T cells fell roughly linearly with age, and a significant reduction was already apparent by age roughly 40. Since profiling was done on bulk unsorted PBMCs, naive and antigen-experienced compartments could not be conclusively compared. The CMV infection status of donors was not known, potentially confounding age-related changes in expanded clonotypes.

Via the germline V gene, CDR1 is SGDLS and CDR2 YYNGEE. V trim: 0 bases; J trim: 2 bases; unmatched bases: 11. Including the terminal cysteine and phenylalanine, the CDR3 comprises 17 residues. CDR3 DNA is the only sequence kept; it has 51 bases, read in frame from the first base. Donors were 35 to 40 systemically healthy Caucasian individuals from Russia aged 6 to 90 years. Each donor gave ten milliliters of peripheral blood, collected into EDTA-treated Vacutainer tubes. Ficoll-Paque density-gradient centrifugation was used to isolate PBMCs, with at least 7 million per sample. Total RNA, at least 5 micrograms per sample, was extracted from PBMCs with Trizol reagent. For every donor, flow cytometry on a PBMC aliquot measured the percentage of naive CD45RAhigh/CD27high T cells. On this clonotype: Its antigen remains unidentified. The sample holds no much larger clone one base away, and base qualities are not on file.

Library creation used 5' RACE. This sample was sequenced with an Illumina HiSeq 2500. A second PCR of about 6 to 12 cycles was run with a J-beta primer mix and a sample-barcoded 5' primer. Each TCR beta cDNA molecule received a unique molecular identifier from a template-switch 5' adaptor carrying 12 random nucleotides. Each sample yielded at least 3 million CDR3-containing paired-end reads. All of the RNA was converted into first-strand cDNA using the Mint cDNA synthesis kit, with a TRBC-specific oligonucleotide serving as the primer. Following uracil-DNA glycosylase treatment, a first 18-cycle PCR with universal primers M1SS and BC2_uni_R was performed on all cDNA. Per the source publication's procedure: Each sample was normalized by randomly selecting 1 million high-quality reads, each carrying a distinct molecular identifier. Reads with shared molecular identifiers were discarded instead of being binned into consensus sequences. CDR3 identification, clonotype clustering and error correction used MiTCR with a Q25 quality threshold and the strictest error-elimination algorithm. A nonparametric unseen species model with Euler transformation was used to estimate a lower bound on total TCR beta diversity. TCRdb's own reprocessing of the public reads used fastp at Q25 and MiXCR and kept productive beta chains. Under each unique CDR3 protein, matching rows form one entry showing the most common genes and DNA. The V and J calls reflect TCRdb's pipeline rather than the authors' work. Here the sample has roughly 1.5 million distinct CDR3 sequences; approximately 42% occur a single time. 4% of the sample is in the top ten clones.

This TCR derives from a woman aged 18-29 years in good health. In this chain, TRBV9 is recombined with TRBJ2-7; TRBD2 lines up with 7 middle nucleotides. The sequenced sample consisted of blood. The CDR3 reads as follows: CASSVVGRAGRTYEQYF. The DNA sequence is as follows: TGTGCCAGCAGCGTAGTGGGGAGGGCAGGGAGGACCTACGAGCAGTACTTC.